Listed below are T cell receptor beta chains from one sample, sequenced in a study of shared T cell receptors in the human thymus. Sequencing was performed with immunoSEQ multiplex PCR; in TCRdb, only in-frame clones are kept and a portion is missing. The sample holds hundreds of thousands of clones; 70% to 90% are singletons and the top ten take roughly 0.01%. These data also formed part of another study, on human thymus T cells.

The sequenced sample consisted of thymocytes. These TCRs come from a girl under two years old with a congenital heart defect. Each CDR3 is given with its conserved first and last residue. The D gene is left open where the match is weak. Rows give clone size only sometimes, using once, few, many, or a class for an expanded clone.

abundance	j_gene	len	d_gene	v_gene	CDR3nt	CDR3aa
once	TRBJ1-1	12	.	TRBV7-9	TGTGCCAGCATCGTCGTCGGGACTGAAGCTTTCTTT	CASIVVGTEAFF
.	TRBJ2-5	13	.	TRBV28	TGTGCCAGCTACAGGGCAGGAAGAGAGACCCAGTACTTC	CASYRAGRETQYF
.	TRBJ2-3	15	.	TRBV2	TGTGCCAGCAGCCTCGAGGAGCAGCGCACAGATACGCAGTATTTT	CASSLEEQRTDTQYF
.	TRBJ1-2	15	TRBD1	TRBV7-9	TGTGCCAGCAGCTTAGACAGGGGTTTTTTCTATGGCTACACCTTC	CASSLDRGFFYGYTF
once	TRBJ2-3	11	.	TRBV7-9	TGTGCGCCCGGGTCCGGTGATACGCAGTATTTT	CAPGSGDTQYF
.	TRBJ2-7	14	TRBD1	TRBV19	TGTGCCAGTAGTCCACAGGGGACCTCCTACGAGCAGTACTTC	CASSPQGTSYEQYF
.	TRBJ2-7	16	.	TRBV5-1	TGCGCCAGCAGCTTGGTCCCGCAGGGGGGCACCTACGAGCAGTACTTC	CASSLVPQGGTYEQYF
.	TRBJ1-2	21	TRBD1	TRBV14	TGTGCCAGCAGCCAAAAAAATGGAGGGCGGGACAGACTCCTACCCCACTATGGCTACACCTTC	CASSQKNGGRDRLLPHYGYTF
once	TRBJ2-1	18	.	TRBV5-1	TGCGCCAGCAGCTTGGTGCACGACAGCGCAAAGGGGAGGAATGAGCAGTTCTTC	CASSLVHDSAKGRNEQFF
.	TRBJ1-3	16	.	TRBV7-8	TGTGCCAGCAGCCCCGGGTCGAAAAACTCTGGAAACACCATATATTTT	CASSPGSKNSGNTIYF
.	TRBJ2-7	14	TRBD1	TRBV2	TGTGCCAGCAGGGGGGACAGGAGCTCCTACGAGCAGTACTTC	CASRGDRSSYEQYF
.	TRBJ1-3	15	.	TRBV10-1	TGCGCCAGCATGGGAGACTCAAGCTCTGGAAACACCATATATTTT	CASMGDSSSGNTIYF
.	TRBJ2-7	13	.	TRBV9	TGTGCCAGCAGCCCGAGAACTTCCTACGAGCAGTACTTC	CASSPRTSYEQYF
.	TRBJ2-1	16	TRBD1	TRBV5-1	TGCGCCAGCAGCTGGCGACAGGGCGACACGTACAATGAGCAGTTCTTC	CASSWRQGDTYNEQFF
.	TRBJ2-7	16	.	TRBV11-2	TGTGCCAGCAGCTTGCCCCTAGGGACTGGAGCCTACGAGCAGTACTTC	CASSLPLGTGAYEQYF
.	TRBJ1-2	17	.	TRBV19	TGTGCCAGTAGTTCTCCCCCAAACCGGGAGACATACTATGGCTACACCTTC	CASSSPPNRETYYGYTF
.	TRBJ2-2	16	.	TRBV7-9	TGTGCCAGCAGACGTCCTACTCCGACTGCCACCGGGGAGCTGTTTTTT	CASRRPTPTATGELFF
.	TRBJ2-1	18	TRBD2	TRBV9	TGTGCCAGCAGCTCGGGACTAGCGGGGAATAGCTCCTACAATGAGCAGTTCTTC	CASSSGLAGNSSYNEQFF